This T cell receptor (beta chain) was recovered during a study of spatial heterogeneity in lung cancer. On the study more broadly: The mean occurrence of each unique TCR and UMI combination in raw reads exceeded eight.

TCR cDNA molecules each carried a unique molecular identifier. TCRdb called the 5' RACE reads again in MiXCR, with one record for every CDR3 protein. The table has approximately 3,000 distinct CDR3 sequences, 7% seen once. Specified time point: sample taken at primary tumor resection. There were some 76 donors, all of them untreated patients with early-stage non-small cell lung cancer. Without sorting, whole RNA was sequenced from tumor, nontumor lung or frozen PBMC. The germline V and J ends were trimmed by 6 bases and 2 bases, with 13 bases remaining between them. The CDR3 consists of 15 residues. Germline V CDR1 and CDR2: ENHRY, SYGVKD. This clonotype appeared many times.

V and J are TRBV10-3 and TRBJ2-2, with D unclear. Sequenced here: normal lung tissue next to the tumor, sampled at surgery. This TCR derives from a male donor with early-stage non-small cell lung cancer. CDR3 DNA sequence: TGTGCCATCAGGGGCCTGGGAACCAACACCGGGGAGCTGTTTTTT. Its translation: CAIRGLGTNTGELFF.